These 28 T cell receptor beta chains were all obtained from the same sample, sequenced in a study of T cell responses to AZD1222 COVID-19 vaccine. The table came from immunoSEQ multiplex PCR; TCRdb's copy has only in-frame clones and leaves some out. The data contain roughly 100,000 clones, roughly 90% of them seen just once; the ten biggest clones take up around 5.1%. The sequenced sample was peripheral blood, obtained on day 0 of AZD1222 vaccination. The receptors were gathered from an adult in good health.

The chain joins TRBV25-1 to TRBJ1-2, with 8 bases fitting TRBD1. CDR3 length: 14 amino acids. The ends lost 1 base at V and 6 bases at J; junction bases unmatched: 4. Germline assignment: CDR1 MGHDK and CDR2 SYGVNS. The CDR3 reads CASSESRTGNGYTF. The CDR3 bases are TGTGCCAGCAGTGAATCCCGGACAGGGAATGGCTACACCTTC.

CDR3 sequence: CASSQDRGNYGYTF. Written as DNA, the CDR3 is TGTGCCAGCAGCCAAGATAGGGGGAACTATGGCTACACCTTC. The chain links TRBV3-1 (or the pseudogene TRBV3-2) to TRBJ1-2; D is possibly TRBD1 (6 bases). CDR1 LGHDT and CDR2 YNNKEL come from the germline V gene (reference sequence). The CDR3 consists of 14 residues. V was shortened by 0 bases and J by 2 bases, with 7 bases between the two germline ends.

V is TRBV5-4 and J is TRBJ2-6; no definite D call. V lost 4 bases and J 3 bases, leaving 11 bases between the germline ends. The CDR3 loop spans 15 amino acids. CDR1 SGHNT and CDR2 YYREEE come from the germline V gene (reference sequence). For the CDR3, the DNA is TGTGCCAGCAGCACGCCAGGAATTGGGGCCAACGTCCTGACTTTC. Translated, it gives CASSTPGIGANVLTF.

The rearrangement links TRBV19 to TRBJ2-2; 9 positions match TRBD2. Germline-derived CDR1 and CDR2 are LNHDA and SQIVND (reference sequence). J lost 0 bases, V lost 8 bases, and 13 bases had no gene match. This CDR3 is built from 18 residues. This chain's CDR3 is CASGFFSGRGANTGELFF. CDR3 nucleotide sequence: TGTGCCAGTGGGTTCTTTAGCGGGAGAGGAGCGAACACCGGGGAGCTGTTTTTT.

The chain has TRBV19 and TRBJ1-1; no clear D. The CDR3 covers 13 residues. The V end lost 5 bases, the J end lost 7 bases, and 14 bases lay between the germline ends. Germline V gene data show CDR1 as LNHDA and CDR2 as SQIVND (reference sequence). CDR3 amino acids: CASSPRASNEAFF. CDR3 DNA: TGTGCCAGTAGTCCCCGGGCGTCTAATGAAGCTTTCTTT. Filled out from reference TRBV19 and TRBJ1-1, the complete variable domain reads DGGITQSPKYLFRKEGQNVTLSCEQNLNHDAMYWYRQDPGQGLRLIYYSQIVNDFQKGDIAEGYSVSREKKESFPLTVTSAQKNPTAFYLCASSPRASNEAFFGQGTRLTVV.

This sequence joins TRBV3-1 (or the pseudogene TRBV3-2) and TRBJ1-1; D gene unclear. CDR3 length: 13 residues. Trimming cost V 4 bases and J 6 bases, with 12 bases left between them. Germline V lookup: CDR1 LGHDT, CDR2 YNNKEL (reference sequence). CDR3 in amino acids: CASSLSGSPEAFF. CDR3 nucleotides: TGTGCCAGCAGCCTCTCGGGATCCCCTGAAGCTTTCTTT.

V gene TRBV28 combines with J gene TRBJ1-2; the match to TRBD1 covers 8 bases. CDR3 length: 14 amino acids. Per the germline V gene, CDR1 is MDHEN and CDR2 is SYDVKM. V shed 5 bases and J 8 bases; nucleotides not matched to a gene: 10. CDR3 nucleotide sequence: TGTGCCAGCAGTCCAGACACAGGGGGGAAGGGCTACACCTTC. Protein product: CASSPDTGGKGYTF.

The CDR3 nucleotides read TGTGCCAGCGGGACTCAGGGGGCCTATGGCTACACCTTC. Protein product: CASGTQGAYGYTF. The chain has TRBV6-5 and TRBJ1-2; 8 positions match TRBD1. The V and J ends lost 8 bases and 4 bases, in that order; junction bases with no gene match: 6. The CDR3 totals 13 residues. Germline CDR1 MNHEY, CDR2 SVGAGI.

V gene TRBV6-5 combines with J gene TRBJ1-4, with a weak D call TRBD1 (5 bases). From germline, CDR1 is MNHEY and CDR2 SVGAGI. The CDR3 totals 15 residues. Trimming took off 0 bases at V and 7 bases at J, with 12 bases between the two ends. Here the CDR3 reads CASSYSISGGEKLFF. The CDR3 DNA reads as TGTGCCAGCAGTTACTCAATTTCCGGGGGTGAAAAACTGTTTTTT.

The chain combines TRBV11-2 with TRBJ1-5; D is undetermined. The CDR3 loop spans 13 amino acids. Trimming stripped 5 bases from V and 4 bases from J, with 9 bases between. Germline V gene lookup returns CDR1 SGHAT and CDR2 FQNNGV. The CDR3 nucleotides read TGTGCCAGCAGCCACGAGCCGAATCAGCCCCAGCATTTT. Its translation is CASSHEPNQPQHF.

This clone was recorded once. This sequence joins TRBV7-2 and TRBJ1-2, with TRBD1 as a possible D gene (5 bases). The ends were cut back, 0 bases at V and 8 bases at J, with 16 bases in the middle. Germline V gene lookup returns CDR1 SGHTA and CDR2 FQGNSA. The CDR3 runs 15 residues. The chain's CDR3 is CASSLAGGSGRGYTF. The CDR3 nucleotides read TGTGCCAGCAGCTTAGCCGGGGGATCCGGGAGGGGCTACACCTTC.

This chain connects TRBV5-6 to TRBJ2-7; D may be TRBD1 (6 bases). The CDR3 loop spans 15 amino acids. Germline V gene sequence: CDR1 SGHDT, CDR2 YYEEEE. Trimming left V 0 bases short and J 1 base short, with 11 bases between. The CDR3, as DNA: TGTGCCAGCAGCTTGGACAGGGAAAAGTCCTACGAGCAGTACTTC. This encodes CASSLDREKSYEQYF.

This chain joins TRBV5-4 and TRBJ2-7; 7 bases are shared with TRBD2. The CDR3 loop spans 14 amino acids. The V and J ends lost 4 bases and 2 bases, in that order; junction bases with no gene match: 6. Germline V gene data show CDR1 as SGHNT and CDR2 as YYREEE (reference sequence). DNA for the CDR3: TGTGCCAGCAGCCCTAGGGAGGGCCCCTACGAGCAGTACTTC. The encoded protein is CASSPREGPYEQYF.

This sequence joins TRBV9 and TRBJ2-5; 12 bases line up with TRBD2. V dropped 4 bases and J dropped 4; count of bases not matched to a gene: 8. Germline loops: CDR1 SGDLS, CDR2 YYNGEE. There are 16 residues in the CDR3. CDR3 nucleotides: TGTGCCAGCAGCCAGCGACTAGCGGGAGTAGGAGAGACCCAGTACTTC. This codes for CASSQRLAGVGETQYF.

The chain joins TRBV5-1 to TRBJ2-1; D not resolved. The germline V gene has CDR1 SGHRS and CDR2 YFSETQ. Trimming removed 2 bases from V and 0 bases from J, with 21 bases in between. This CDR3 contains 19 residues. CDR3 sequence (DNA): TGCGCCAGCAGCTTTAGCAGTGGTTGGCGGAAGAGCTCCTACAATGAGCAGTTCTTC. This sequence encodes CASSFSSGWRKSSYNEQFF.

This chain connects TRBV28 to TRBJ1-2; D gene ambiguous. Germline V CDR1 and CDR2: MDHEN, SYDVKM. This CDR3 has 14 amino acids. Trimming stripped 3 bases from V and 0 bases from J, with 8 bases between. The CDR3 region has the DNA TGTGCCAGCAGTTTGGGCCTATCTAACTATGGCTACACCTTC. Amino acids: CASSLGLSNYGYTF.

The rearrangement uses TRBV6-2 or TRBV6-3 and TRBJ1-6, with 7 nucleotides matching TRBD1. Per germline, CDR1 MNHEY and CDR2 SVGEGT. The CDR3 covers 14 residues. V lost 2 bases to trimming and J lost 9 bases; unmatched junction nucleotides: 4. CDR3 region: CASSYQGGSSPLHF. The CDR3 DNA is TGTGCCAGCAGTTACCAGGGGGGTAGTTCACCCCTCCACTTT.

V usage is TRBV19 and J usage is TRBJ2-7; D possibly corresponds to TRBD1 (6 bases). This CDR3 contains 15 residues. The germline V gene has CDR1 LNHDA and CDR2 SQIVND (reference sequence). The V gene lost 4 bases and the J gene lost 0 bases, with 13 bases spanning the gap. Written as DNA, the CDR3 is TGTGCCAGTAGTAAACAGGGAGCCATCTCCTACGAGCAGTACTTC. Residues: CASSKQGAISYEQYF. The full variable domain, rest sourced from reference TRBV19 and TRBJ2-7, is DGGITQSPKYLFRKEGQNVTLSCEQNLNHDAMYWYRQDPGQGLRLIYYSQIVNDFQKGDIAEGYSVSREKKESFPLTVTSAQKNPTAFYLCASSKQGAISYEQYFGPGTRLTVT.

The chain uses TRBV10-3 and TRBJ1-1, with D unclear. Germline lookup yields CDR1 ENHRY and CDR2 SYGVKD. This CDR3 contains 14 residues. The ends were cut back, 1 base at V and 5 bases at J, with 11 bases in the middle. The DNA of the CDR3 is TGTGCCATCAGTGAGTTCCCAGGCCGGACTGAAGCTTTCTTT. Protein product: CAISEFPGRTEAFF.

The V call is TRBV2, the J call TRBJ2-7; TRBD2 agrees at 7 bases. Germline V gene lookup returns CDR1 SNHLY and CDR2 FYNNEI. V dropped 3 bases and J dropped 6; count of bases not matched to a gene: 8. This CDR3 has 14 residues. The CDR3 DNA follows: TGTGCCAGCAGTGACGGGGGGAGGAGGAGCGAGCAGTACTTC. It codes for CASSDGGRRSEQYF. Based on the CDR3 plus reference TRBV2 and TRBJ2-7, the full variable domain is EPEVTQTPSHQVTQMGQEVILRCVPISNHLYFYWYRQILGQKVEFLVSFYNNEISEKSEIFDDQFSVERPDGSNFTLKIRSTKLEDSAMYFCASSDGGRRSEQYFGPGTRLTVT.

CDR3 protein: CASTPGGRNYGYTF. CDR3 sequence (DNA): TGTGCCAGCACCCCAGGCGGAAGGAACTATGGCTACACCTTC. The chain couples TRBV5-5 to TRBJ1-2; no reliable D call. V shed 6 bases and J shed 2 bases, with 14 bases lying between them. CDR1 is SGHKS and CDR2 is YYEKEE in the germline V gene (reference sequence). The CDR3 extends over 14 amino acids.

The CDR3 spells CASSLGGVVTEAFF. CDR3 nucleotide sequence: TGCGCCAGCAGCTTAGGGGGGGTAGTCACTGAAGCTTTCTTT. The J gene is TRBJ1-1, the V gene TRBV5-1; D possibly corresponds to TRBD1 (6 bases). V lost 2 bases and J 4 bases, leaving 12 bases between the germline ends. CDR3 length equals 14 residues. CDR1 is SGHRS, CDR2 YFSETQ, per germline.

This clone has more than one count but fewer than ten. The CDR3 DNA follows: TGTGCCAGCAGCGTAAGGGACCAAGAGACCCAGTACTTC. This translates into CASSVRDQETQYF. V usage is TRBV9 and J usage is TRBJ2-5; D not certain. The V end lost 1 base, the J end lost 0 bases, and 4 bases lay between the germline ends. The V gene's germline CDR1 is SGDLS and CDR2 YYNGEE. The CDR3 is made up of 13 amino acids.

The chain has TRBV7-8 and TRBJ2-1; the match to TRBD2 covers 9 bases. The CDR3 is made up of 15 amino acids. The ends lost 0 bases at V and 7 bases at J; junction bases unmatched: 4. Germline CDR1 and CDR2: SGHVS and FQNEAQ. The CDR3 DNA is TGTGCCAGCAGCTTAGCGAGAGCGGGAGGTAATGAGCAGTTCTTC. This encodes CASSLARAGGNEQFF. Using reference TRBV7-8 and TRBJ2-1 for the parts outside the CDR3, the full variable domain is GAGVSQSPRYKVAKRGQDVALRCDPISGHVSLFWYQQALGQGPEFLTYFQNEAQLDKSGLPSDRFFAERPEGSVSTLKIQRTQQEDSAVYLCASSLARAGGNEQFFGPGTRLTVL.

For this clone: The same CDR3 can be traced to other DNA sequences in this sample. J is TRBJ2-7 and V is TRBV3-1 (or the pseudogene TRBV3-2); the D is unclear. The CDR3 is 11 residues long. The germline V and J ends were trimmed by 1 base and 4 bases, with 2 bases remaining between them. Germline-derived CDR1 and CDR2 are LGHDT and YNNKEL (reference sequence). The CDR3 DNA follows: TGTGCCAGCAGCCAAGTTTACGAGCAGTACTTC. It specifies CASSQVYEQYF.

The chain is built from TRBV5-4 and TRBJ2-1; 9 nucleotides align to TRBD2. The V gene's germline CDR1 is SGHNT and CDR2 YYREEE (reference sequence). This CDR3 is 13 amino acids long. Trimming removed 4 bases from V and 10 bases from J; junction bases left unmatched: 6. The DNA for the CDR3 is TGTGCCAGCAGCCCGACTAGCGGTTCAGAGCAGTTCTTC. It encodes CASSPTSGSEQFF. The full variable domain, in which reference TRBV5-4 and TRBJ2-1 provide the parts outside the CDR3, is ETGVTQSPTHLIKTRGQQVTLRCSSQSGHNTVSWYQQALGQGPQFIFQYYREEENGRGNFPPRFSGLQFPNYSSELNVNALELDDSALYLCASSPTSGSEQFFGPGTRLTVL.

The rearrangement uses TRBV6-5 and TRBJ2-1; 7 nucleotides line up with TRBD2. Germline-derived CDR1 and CDR2 are MNHEY and SVGAGI. V was pared by 2 bases and J by 3 bases, with 1 base of the junction left unmatched. There are 14 residues in the CDR3. CDR3 coding DNA: TGTGCCAGCAGTTACGCTAGCGGCTACAATGAGCAGTTCTTC. Amino acid sequence: CASSYASGYNEQFF.

The chain carries TRBV12-1 and TRBJ1-6. TRBV12-1 is given as a pseudogene. This CDR3 spans 16 amino acids. The CDR3 nucleotides are TGTGCCAGCAGCTTTTTGAGGGACGCCTATAATTCACCCCTCCACTTT. Amino acids: CASSFLRDAYNSPLHF.